This entry lists 14 T cell receptor beta chains sequenced from one sample in a study of siplizumab effects on memory and regulatory T cells. Produced via immunoSEQ multiplex PCR; TCRdb's table is partial and in-frame only. The sample yields more than 60,000 clones, 90% to 97% seen once. The material sequenced was naive CD8+ T cells sorted from blood. The origin of the receptors is a human donor in good health.

The rearrangement uses TRBV18 and TRBJ2-5; D unclear. The CDR3 extends over 13 amino acids. With 3 bases removed from V and 3 bases from J, the gap between germline ends came to 8 bases. The germline V gene has CDR1 KGHSH and CDR2 LQKENI. CDR3 sequence reads: CASSPYGEETQYF. CDR3 sequence (DNA): TGTGCCAGCTCACCCTACGGAGAAGAGACCCAGTACTTC.

The rearrangement joins TRBV19 to TRBJ2-5; D not resolved. With 2 bases removed from V and 3 bases from J, the gap between germline ends came to 7 bases. Per germline, CDR1 LNHDA and CDR2 SQIVND (reference sequence). The CDR3 totals 13 residues. For the CDR3, the DNA is TGTGCCAGTAGTATATACGACAAAGAGACCCAGTACTTC. Translated: CASSIYDKETQYF.

This clone showed up just a few times. CDR3 bases: TGCGCCAGCAGCCAGGTCGGGGGCCCTGAAGCTTTCTTT. Its protein product is CASSQVGGPEAFF. The chain combines TRBV4-1 with TRBJ1-1; the D gene is possibly TRBD1 (6 bases). Germline V gene lookup returns CDR1 MGHRA and CDR2 YSYEKL. The CDR3 spans 13 residues. Trimming took off 3 bases at V and 6 bases at J, with 11 bases between the two ends.

V usage is TRBV19 and J usage is TRBJ2-2; 13 bases are shared with TRBD2. In germline, CDR1 is LNHDA, CDR2 SQIVND (reference sequence). The CDR3 is made up of 16 amino acids. Trimming cost V 7 bases and J 7 bases; bases outside gene matches: 9. In DNA, the CDR3 is TGTGCCAGTAACCTACTAGCGGGGGGGCCCGTCGGGGAGCTGTTTTTT. It yields the protein CASNLLAGGPVGELFF. The full variable domain, rest sourced from reference TRBV19 and TRBJ2-2, is DGGITQSPKYLFRKEGQNVTLSCEQNLNHDAMYWYRQDPGQGLRLIYYSQIVNDFQKGDIAEGYSVSREKKESFPLTVTSAQKNPTAFYLCASNLLAGGPVGELFFGEGSRLTVL.

The chain recombines TRBV27 with TRBJ2-3, with TRBD1 as a possible D gene (6 bases). Germline V gives CDR1 MNHEY, CDR2 SMNVEV (reference sequence). This CDR3 comprises 15 residues. Deletions cut 6 bases from V and 0 bases from J, with 13 bases between. The CDR3 coding sequence is TGTGCCAGCAGGACAGGCTCCTGGAGCACAGATACGCAGTATTTT. Amino acids: CASRTGSWSTDTQYF.

The chain joins TRBV19 to TRBJ1-4; unclear D gene. Trimming pared 4 bases from V and 0 bases from J, leaving 12 bases between. Germline CDR1 reads LNHDA; CDR2 reads SQIVND (reference sequence). CDR3 length: 16 amino acids. CDR3 DNA sequence: TGTGCCAGTAGTACCGCCGGGCTTGCAACTAATGAAAAACTGTTTTTT. Its translation: CASSTAGLATNEKLFF.

The chain has TRBV11-2 and TRBJ1-1, with D possibly TRBD1 on 5 matching bases. The CDR3 consists of 15 residues. Trimming left V 1 base short and J 4 bases short, with 13 bases between. Looked up from germline, CDR1 is SGHAT and CDR2 is FQNNGV. The CDR3 sequence: CASSLGAGQGTEAFF. The CDR3 bases are TGTGCCAGCAGCTTAGGGGCAGGGCAGGGCACTGAAGCTTTCTTT.

V is TRBV19 and J is TRBJ1-1; possible D gene TRBD1, 6 bases. V gave up 9 bases and J gave up 10 bases, with 15 bases separating them. CDR1 and CDR2 from the germline V gene are LNHDA and SQIVND (reference sequence). This CDR3 has 11 amino acids. CDR3 bases: TGTGCCAGCAAATCAGGGGAAGGAGCTTTCTTT. The encoded protein is CASKSGEGAFF.

This chain connects TRBV7-9 to TRBJ1-1, with D tentatively TRBD1 (6 bases). Trimming shortened V by 0 bases and J by 1 base, and 9 bases separated the two germline ends. The germline gives CDR1 SEHNR, CDR2 FQNEAQ (reference sequence). This CDR3 has 15 residues. The CDR3 DNA follows: TGTGCCAGCAGCTTAGCGACAGGACAGAACACTGAAGCTTTCTTT. Translated: CASSLATGQNTEAFF.

V gene TRBV13 combines with J gene TRBJ1-2; no definite D call. The CDR3 contains 12 residues. The V gene's germline CDR1 is PRHDT and CDR2 FYEKMQ (reference sequence). V lost 4 bases, J lost 14 bases, and 17 bases lay in between. The CDR3 spells CASSSAGYPQTF. In nucleotides, the CDR3 is TGTGCCAGCAGCTCTGCGGGTTATCCCCAGACCTTC.

The chain combines TRBV2 with TRBJ2-3; weak D call: TRBD1 (5 bases). Germline V gene lookup returns CDR1 SNHLY and CDR2 FYNNEI. Trimming left V 6 bases short and J 0 bases short, with 7 bases between. The CDR3 is 13 amino acids. This chain's CDR3 is CASRDSSTDTQYF. The CDR3 bases are TGTGCCAGCAGAGACAGTAGCACAGATACGCAGTATTTT.

The table lists this clone with a count of one. V and J are TRBV4-2 and TRBJ2-5; either TRBD1 or TRBD2 may supply D (7 bases each). The CDR3 runs to 15 residues. V lost 1 base to trimming and J lost 5 bases, with 14 bases between them. The V gene's germline CDR1 is LGHNA and CDR2 YNFKEQ. The chain's CDR3 is CASSQAGGAWETQYF. The DNA of the CDR3 is TGTGCCAGCAGCCAAGCAGGGGGGGCTTGGGAGACCCAGTACTTC.

This clone appeared once. The gene calls are TRBV25-1 and TRBJ2-3; the D is unclear. CDR1 and CDR2 from the germline V gene are MGHDK and SYGVNS. The ends were cut back, 2 bases at V and 2 bases at J, with 5 bases in the middle. This CDR3 spans 13 amino acids. CDR3 nucleotide sequence: TGTGCCAGCAGTGAAATTATCACAGATACGCAGTATTTT. Its translation is CASSEIITDTQYF.

J is TRBJ2-1 and V is TRBV4-1; D is undetermined. The ends were cut back, 0 bases at V and 7 bases at J, with 4 bases in the middle. The CDR3 has 12 amino acids. Germline V CDR1 and CDR2: MGHRA, YSYEKL. CDR3 nucleotide sequence: TGCGCCAGCAGCCAAGACCAGAATGAGCAGTTCTTC. Residues: CASSQDQNEQFF.